This TCR beta chain emerged from a study of cytomegalovirus exposure and HLA in healthy donors. Study overall: Drawn from HLA-typed donors, about 85 million unique TCRs were held in an early data release.

V lost 7 bases to trimming and J lost 4 bases; unmatched junction nucleotides: 7. Germline V gene data show CDR1 as SNHLY and CDR2 as FYNNEI. The CDR3 runs to 14 residues. Study findings and constraints: Common viral pathogens were later found to be apparently linked to several of the most significant clusters. The study designated around 150 TCR beta chains cytomegalovirus-associated.

All donors participated as healthy donors of bone marrow. The study ran its PCR with 60 Vbeta and 13 Jbeta primers. Only in-frame clones appear in the TCRdb table, and some are missing; sequencing was by immunoSEQ multiplex PCR. The sample holds over 200,000 clones, 75% to 90% seen once. Comments on this clone: The antigen remains undetermined.

This TCR was recovered from a woman under 30 in good health and CMV-seronegative. Sequenced: PBMCs. This chain uses TRBV2 with TRBJ1-2, with 9 bases lining up with TRBD1. CDR3 loop: CASIGQGLAYGYTF. In nucleotides, the CDR3 is TGTGCCAGCATAGGACAGGGGCTTGCCTATGGCTACACCTTC.